These 31 T cell receptor beta chains share one sample of origin, sequenced in a study of CD8+CD57+ T cells in acquired aplastic anemia. In patients chosen for sequencing, flow cytometry had shown CD8+CD57+ cell expansion. The use of genomic DNA as template underpinned the TCR beta VDJ and CDR3 profiling. TCRdb analysed the reads with MiXCR anew, one entry per CDR3 protein. The sample records about 98,000 distinct CDR3 sequences, about 63% being singletons. The material sequenced was sorted CD4+, CD8+, or CD8+CD57+ T cells (not recorded which) from PBMCs. The receptors come from a human donor with aplastic anemia.

The J gene is TRBJ2-7, the V gene TRBV7-6; a weak D match, TRBD2 (5 bases). This CDR3 has 15 amino acids. The V gene's germline CDR1 is SGHVS and CDR2 FNYEAQ. The ends were cut back, 5 bases at V and 0 bases at J, with 14 bases in the middle. CDR3 region: CASSLWETSSYEQYF. The CDR3 DNA sequence: TGTGCCAGCAGCCTCTGGGAGACGAGCTCCTACGAGCAGTACTTC.

This clonotype was found a few times. This chain joins TRBV15 and TRBJ2-7; the match to TRBD2 covers 9 bases. In germline, CDR1 is LNHNV, CDR2 YYDKDF (reference sequence). The CDR3 is made up of 15 amino acids. V shed 0 bases, J shed 2 bases, and the junction held 2 bases outside the gene matches. The CDR3 DNA is TGTGCCACCAGCAGAGAACCTAGCGGGACCTACGAGCAGTACTTC. Its translation is CATSREPSGTYEQYF. The whole variable domain, remainder taken from reference TRBV15 and TRBJ2-7, is DAMVIQNPRYQVTQFGKPVTLSCSQTLNHNVMYWYQQKSSQAPKLLFHYYDKDFNNEADTPDNFQSRRPNTSFCFLDIRSPGLGDTAMYLCATSREPSGTYEQYFGPGTRLTVT.

The V and J genes are TRBV28 and TRBJ1-6; maybe TRBD1 (6 bases). CDR3 length: 17 amino acids. The germline CDR1 and CDR2 sequences are MDHEN and SYDVKM. V lost 7 bases and J lost 1, with 17 bases in between. CDR3 DNA sequence: TGTGCCAGCACCGCCTCAGGGGAGCTGTCCTATAATTCACCCCTCCACTTT. Its translation is CASTASGELSYNSPLHF.

The chain couples TRBV12-3 or TRBV12-4 to TRBJ2-2; 8 bases are shared with TRBD1. With V trimmed by 6 bases and J by 6 bases, 3 bases remained unmatched. This CDR3 is 13 amino acids long. The CDR3 sequence is CASRQQGAGELFF. The CDR3 bases are TGTGCCAGCAGACAACAGGGGGCCGGGGAGCTGTTTTTT.

CDR3 nucleotide sequence: TGTGCCAGCAGTACTACTCCCCGTTTCGAGCAGTACTTC. It codes for CASSTTPRFEQYF. V and J are TRBV12-3 or TRBV12-4 and TRBJ2-7, with D unclear. CDR3 length equals 13 residues. With 5 bases removed from V and 6 bases from J, the gap between germline ends came to 14 bases.

This chain joins TRBV24-1 and TRBJ2-1; TRBD1 might be the D (6 bases). Looked up from germline, CDR1 is KGHDR and CDR2 is SFDVKD. This CDR3 region has 15 residues. V was shortened by 3 bases and J by 5 bases, with 13 bases between the two germline ends. Written as DNA, the CDR3 is TGTGCCACCAGTGATGTTAGGGACACCGACAATGAGCAGTTCTTC. It encodes CATSDVRDTDNEQFF.

The V and J genes are TRBV20-1 and TRBJ1-5; possibly TRBD1 for D (5 bases). V lost 6 bases and J 7 bases, leaving 16 bases between the germline ends. The CDR3 covers 13 residues. CDR1 DFQATT and CDR2 SNEGSKA come from the germline V gene (reference sequence). The CDR3 nucleotides read TGCAGTGCCCCCCCCGGGGCAGGACAGCCCCAGCATTTT. Protein sequence: CSAPPGAGQPQHF.

This clonotype was found a few times. The gene calls are TRBV25-1 and TRBJ2-3, with 8 bases lining up with TRBD2. This CDR3 has 15 residues. V was clipped by 2 bases and J by 4 bases; unmatched bases: 5. Per the germline V gene, CDR1 is MGHDK and CDR2 is SYGVNS. CDR3 region: CASSETGGWADTQYF. In nucleotides, the CDR3 is TGTGCCAGCAGTGAAACGGGAGGGTGGGCAGATACGCAGTATTTT.

J is TRBJ2-7 and V is TRBV20-1; D possibly corresponds to TRBD1 (5 bases). Per the germline V gene, CDR1 is DFQATT and CDR2 is SNEGSKA (reference sequence). The ends were cut back, 0 bases at V and 6 bases at J, with 12 bases in the middle. This CDR3 spans 13 amino acids. This chain's CDR3 is CSARDHLRVEQYF. The CDR3 region has the DNA TGCAGTGCTAGAGATCATCTCAGGGTCGAGCAGTACTTC.

The chain joins TRBV20-1 to TRBJ2-1; D unclear. The germline gives CDR1 DFQATT, CDR2 SNEGSKA (reference sequence). This CDR3 spans 13 amino acids. Deletions cut 3 bases from V and 6 bases from J, with 12 bases between. CDR3: CSARNGAVNEQFF. The CDR3 DNA reads TGCAGTGCTAGGAACGGAGCCGTCAATGAGCAGTTCTTC.

This chain joins TRBV29-1 and TRBJ2-1; TRBD2 aligns across 11 bases. V gave up 4 bases and J gave up 9 bases; unmatched junction bases: 5. Germline-derived CDR1 and CDR2 are SQVTM and ANQGSEA. This CDR3 contains 13 residues. The chain's CDR3 is CSVVAGGPGEQFF. The CDR3 nucleotides are TGCAGCGTTGTAGCGGGAGGGCCGGGTGAGCAGTTCTTC.

This clonotype was seen only once. The V call is TRBV14, the J call TRBJ2-5; TRBD2 matches 7 bases. From germline, CDR1 is SGHDN and CDR2 FVKESK. This CDR3 contains 16 residues. V lost 1 base, J lost 5 bases, and 10 bases stayed unmatched. The CDR3 bases are TGTGCCAGCAGCCAAGCAAAAGGCGGGAGCCGGGAGACCCAGTACTTC. Translation: CASSQAKGGSRETQYF.

This chain joins TRBV7-9 and TRBJ2-5; D might be TRBD2 (6 bases). The V gene lost 5 bases and the J gene lost 7 bases, with 20 bases spanning the gap. CDR1 is SEHNR and CDR2 is FQNEAQ in the germline V gene (reference sequence). This CDR3 region has 15 residues. CDR3 sequence reads: CASSTDTGVRGTQYF. As DNA, the CDR3 is TGTGCCAGCAGCACCGACACGGGAGTCCGGGGGACCCAGTACTTC.

The genes are TRBV20-1 and TRBJ1-5; 10 nucleotides align to TRBD1. The trim removed 6 bases at V and 5 bases at J, leaving 7 bases unmatched. CDR1 is DFQATT, CDR2 SNEGSKA, per germline (reference sequence). This CDR3 spans 14 amino acids. CDR3 sequence: CSAPGTGVDQPQHF. CDR3 sequence (DNA): TGCAGTGCACCAGGGACAGGGGTGGATCAGCCCCAGCATTTT.

CDR3 in amino acids: CASSLGFGGRKGPLHF. In DNA form, the CDR3 reads TGCGCCAGCAGCTTGGGATTTGGGGGGCGGAAGGGTCCCCTCCACTTT. The chain links TRBV5-1 to TRBJ1-6; maybe TRBD1 (6 bases). Germline V gives CDR1 SGHRS, CDR2 YFSETQ. The CDR3 sequence is 16 residues long. The V gene lost 0 bases and the J gene lost 13 bases, with 20 bases spanning the gap.

V is TRBV20-1 and J is TRBJ1-4; D is unresolved. The CDR3 consists of 12 residues. V gave up 0 bases and J gave up 8 bases, with 7 bases separating them. Germline CDR1 DFQATT, CDR2 SNEGSKA (reference sequence). In nucleotides, the CDR3 is TGCAGTGCTAGAGAGTCGGGGGAAAAACTGTTTTTT. Protein: CSARESGEKLFF.

V usage is TRBV7-2 and J usage is TRBJ2-7, with D uncertain. The germline V and J ends were trimmed by 3 bases and 3 bases, with 6 bases remaining between them. Germline V gene data show CDR1 as SGHTA and CDR2 as FQGNSA. The CDR3 has 12 amino acids. The CDR3 protein is CASSFEFYEQYF. The CDR3 region has the DNA TGTGCCAGCAGCTTCGAATTCTACGAGCAGTACTTC.

Ten or more counts support this clonotype. This sequence joins TRBV6-4 and TRBJ1-6; no definite D call. Per the germline V gene, CDR1 is MRHNA and CDR2 is SNTAGT. The CDR3 is 13 amino acids. V lost 2 bases, J lost 5 bases, and 4 bases lay in between. The CDR3 sequence: CASSDRDNSPLHF. The CDR3 nucleotides read TGTGCCAGCAGTGACAGGGATAATTCACCCCTCCACTTT.

The genes are TRBV10-2 and TRBJ1-1, with D tentatively TRBD1 (5 bases). Per germline, CDR1 WSHSY and CDR2 SAAADI. V was trimmed by 9 bases and J by 7 bases, leaving 24 bases between them. The CDR3 length is 15 residues. The CDR3 spells CASYERERGGIEAFF. The CDR3 nucleotides are TGCGCCAGTTACGAAAGGGAAAGGGGTGGTATTGAAGCTTTCTTT.

The J gene is TRBJ1-5, the V gene TRBV15; 7 bases are a match to TRBD1. Germline-derived CDR1 and CDR2 are LNHNV and YYDKDF (reference sequence). CDR3 size: 13 residues. Trimming cost V 8 bases and J 4 bases; bases outside gene matches: 5. The CDR3 region is CATGRQGNQPQHF. CDR3 sequence (DNA): TGTGCCACCGGAAGACAGGGAAATCAGCCCCAGCATTTT.

The J gene is TRBJ2-7, the V gene TRBV29-1; TRBD2 aligns across 10 bases. Germline V lookup: CDR1 SQVTM, CDR2 ANQGSEA. V gave up 7 bases and J gave up 2 bases; unmatched junction bases: 8. This CDR3 contains 14 residues. DNA of the CDR3: TGCAGCGCCAGACTAGCGGGTTCAGCCTACGAGCAGTACTTC. As protein: CSARLAGSAYEQYF.

This clonotype was seen many times. CDR3 bases: TGTGCCAGCAGCTTGGTTGGCGGGAGCTACAATGAGCAGTTCTTC. The encoded protein is CASSLVGGSYNEQFF. V usage is TRBV5-4 and J usage is TRBJ2-1, with 7 nucleotides matching TRBD2. This CDR3 region has 15 residues. The ends lost 0 bases at V and 3 bases at J; junction bases unmatched: 3. The V gene's germline CDR1 is SGHNT and CDR2 YYREEE (reference sequence).

This clonotype was seen ten or more times. The genes are TRBV4-1 and TRBJ1-2, with D maybe TRBD1 (5 bases). The germline V and J ends were trimmed by 5 bases and 3 bases, with 13 bases remaining between them. This CDR3 spans 14 amino acids. Looked up from germline, CDR1 is MGHRA and CDR2 is YSYEKL. CDR3 nucleotides: TGCGCCAGCAGCGCCAGGGAGTCCGACTATGGCTACACCTTC. Its protein product is CASSARESDYGYTF.

This sequence joins TRBV15 and TRBJ2-7; 9 nucleotides line up with TRBD1. CDR3 length equals 15 residues. The germline CDR1 and CDR2 sequences are LNHNV and YYDKDF (reference sequence). Trimming removed 1 base from V and 6 bases from J; junction bases left unmatched: 7. The CDR3: CATSRGAQGAFEQYF. The CDR3 nucleotides are TGTGCCACCAGCAGAGGAGCACAGGGGGCGTTCGAGCAGTACTTC.

The V and J genes are TRBV5-1 and TRBJ2-3; D is unresolved. The germline gives CDR1 SGHRS, CDR2 YFSETQ. The CDR3 contains 12 residues. The V end was cut by 7 bases, the J end by 4 bases, with 10 bases between. CDR3 amino acids: CASRGGSDTQYF. CDR3 sequence (DNA): TGCGCCAGCCGCGGTGGGTCAGATACGCAGTATTTT.

This clonotype was counted many times. The rearrangement links TRBV7-8 to TRBJ2-1, with unresolved D. Looked up from germline, CDR1 is SGHVS and CDR2 is FQNEAQ. This CDR3 is built from 14 residues. V lost 5 bases and J 9 bases, leaving 17 bases between the germline ends. The CDR3 sequence is CASSVSITGVEQFF. The CDR3, as DNA: TGTGCCAGCAGCGTTTCGATAACGGGTGTTGAGCAGTTCTTC.

This clonotype was counted between two and nine times. V and J are TRBV7-9 and TRBJ1-1; D unresolved. Trimming pared 5 bases from V and 4 bases from J, leaving 11 bases between. The CDR3 has 13 amino acids. Germline assignment: CDR1 SEHNR and CDR2 FQNEAQ (reference sequence). CDR3 region: CASSQERSTEAFF. The CDR3 DNA follows: TGTGCCAGCAGCCAAGAACGGTCCACTGAAGCTTTCTTT.

The rearrangement joins TRBV10-3 to TRBJ1-6, with D unresolved. The V and J ends lost 0 bases and 7 bases respectively, with 7 bases between them. CDR1 and CDR2 from the germline V gene are ENHRY and SYGVKD. The CDR3 is made up of 14 amino acids. The CDR3 DNA sequence: TGTGCCATCAGTGAGTCAGGGATAAATTCACCCCTCCACTTT. Translated: CAISESGINSPLHF.

This chain links TRBV7-8 with TRBJ2-3; no clear D. This CDR3 has 11 amino acids. With 5 bases removed from V and 3 bases from J, the gap between germline ends came to 3 bases. Looked up from germline, CDR1 is SGHVS and CDR2 is FQNEAQ. Here the CDR3 DNA reads TGTGCCAGCAGCAATACAGATACGCAGTATTTT. It yields the protein CASSNTDTQYF.

J is TRBJ2-3 and V is TRBV20-1; D possibly corresponds to TRBD1 (6 bases). The CDR3 is 15 residues long. The germline gives CDR1 DFQATT, CDR2 SNEGSKA (reference sequence). Trimming cost V 4 bases and J 6 bases, with 20 bases left between them. Written as DNA, the CDR3 is TGCAGTGCTACGGATTGGGGACACCTAAGGGATACGCAGTATTTT. It specifies CSATDWGHLRDTQYF.

V gene TRBV5-4 combines with J gene TRBJ2-7, with D possibly TRBD2 on 5 matching bases. Per the germline V gene, CDR1 is SGHNT and CDR2 is YYREEE (reference sequence). This CDR3 has 13 amino acids. V lost 0 bases and J lost 7, with 11 bases in between. CDR3 DNA: TGTGCCAGCAGCTTGGCCGGGGTCGGGGAGCAGTACTTC. It translates to CASSLAGVGEQYF.